A selection of T cell receptor beta chains follows, all from one sample in a study of cytomegalovirus exposure and HLA in healthy donors. Using immunoSEQ multiplex PCR, the repertoire was profiled, and TCRdb retains in-frame clones only, with some absent. The sample holds about 85,000 clones, approximately 80% seen once. The sequencing sample was made of PBMCs. The source is a woman in her forties or fifties in good health and CMV-seropositive. Both conserved end residues are part of each CDR3. Fields, in order: D gene, clone size, J gene, V gene, CDR3 protein, CDR3 DNA. The D gene is left open where the match is weak. Clone size appears in some rows only: once, few, many, or a class for an expanded clone.

.	.	TRBJ1-2	TRBV6-1	CASSVARGYTF	TGTGCCAGCAGTGTCGCTAGGGGCTACACCTTC
TRBD1	.	TRBJ1-4	TRBV7-8	CASSRDSVDEKLFF	TGTGCCAGCAGCCGGGACAGCGTCGATGAAAAACTGTTTTTT
.	.	TRBJ1-2	TRBV2	CASSETAGGRGYTF	TGTGCCAGCAGTGAAACGGCGGGGGGACGAGGCTACACCTTC
TRBD1	.	TRBJ2-1	TRBV15	CATSRSGTGTYNEQFF	TGTGCCACCAGCAGATCCGGGACAGGGACCTACAATGAGCAGTTCTTC
TRBD1	.	TRBJ2-1	TRBV18	CASSSTGDEQFF	TGTGCCAGCTCGTCGACAGGGGATGAGCAGTTCTTC
.	.	TRBJ1-1	TRBV5-1	CASSLGQANTEAFF	TGCGCCAGCAGCTTGGGACAGGCGAACACTGAAGCTTTCTTT
.	.	TRBJ2-7	TRBV2	CASSEGGHYEQYF	TGTGCCAGCAGTGAAGGGGGGCACTACGAGCAGTACTTC
TRBD1	.	TRBJ2-3	TRBV5-1	CASSSGQGASTDTQYF	TGCGCCAGCAGCTCCGGACAGGGGGCAAGCACAGATACGCAGTATTTT
TRBD1	.	TRBJ1-6	TRBV2	CASSAQGASPLHF	TGTGCCAGCAGTGCCCAGGGGGCTTCACCCCTCCACTTT
TRBD1	.	TRBJ2-1	TRBV6-1	CASSAEGTAEQFF	TGTGCCAGCAGTGCAGAAGGGACAGCCGAGCAGTTCTTC
.	.	TRBJ2-7	TRBV9	CASSGEGTGIWSYEQYF	TGTGCCAGCAGCGGAGAGGGTACAGGGATTTGGTCCTACGAGCAGTACTTC
.	few	TRBJ1-3	TRBV4-1	CASRPDRLSGNTIYF	TGCGCCAGCAGGCCCGACAGGCTCTCTGGAAACACCATATATTTT
TRBD1	.	TRBJ1-1	TRBV19	CASYRGGEMNTEAFF	TGTGCCAGTTACAGAGGGGGCGAGATGAACACTGAAGCTTTCTTT
.	.	TRBJ1-1	TRBV19	CASSTRTTNTEAFF	TGTGCCAGTAGTACCCGTACAACGAACACTGAAGCTTTCTTT
.	.	TRBJ2-2	TRBV2	CASLQGTNTGELFF	TGTGCCAGTTTACAGGGTACGAACACCGGGGAGCTGTTTTTT
.	.	TRBJ2-1	TRBV5-1	CASSDAAGRYNEQFF	TGCGCCAGCAGCGATGCTGCGGGACGCTACAATGAGCAGTTCTTC
.	.	TRBJ2-1	TRBV6-5	CASSYSIGGTYNEQFF	TGTGCCAGCAGTTACTCGATAGGCGGGACCTACAATGAGCAGTTCTTC
TRBD1	.	TRBJ1-1	TRBV12-5	CASGWGDRDTEAFF	TGTGCTAGTGGGTGGGGGGACAGGGATACTGAAGCTTTCTTT
TRBD1	.	TRBJ1-6	TRBV5-6	CASSFDRVNSPLHF	TGTGCCAGCAGCTTTGACAGGGTAAATTCACCCCTCCACTTT
TRBD1	.	TRBJ2-7	TRBV7-9	CASSPGQGANPREQYF	TGTGCCAGCAGCCCCGGACAGGGGGCGAATCCACGTGAGCAGTACTTC
.	.	TRBJ1-1	TRBV13	CASSLTQGNTEAFF	TGTGCCAGCAGCTTGACCCAGGGGAACACTGAAGCTTTCTTT
TRBD1	.	TRBJ1-4	TRBV5-8	CASSLGQGREKLFF	TGTGCCAGCAGCCTCGGACAGGGGAGAGAAAAACTGTTTTTT
.	.	TRBJ2-7	TRBV15	CATSREGRGEQYF	TGTGCCACCAGCAGAGAGGGTAGGGGCGAGCAGTACTTC
TRBD1	.	TRBJ2-3	TRBV13	CASGSFSGGATDTQYF	TGTGCCAGCGGTTCCTTCTCAGGGGGCGCCACAGATACGCAGTATTTT
.	.	TRBJ1-2	TRBV2	CASTETAGSDGYTF	TGTGCCAGCACCGAGACGGCGGGGAGCGATGGCTACACCTTC
.	.	TRBJ1-1	TRBV5-1	CASRLQATNTEAFF	TGCGCCAGCAGGTTACAGGCTACGAACACTGAAGCTTTCTTT
.	.	TRBJ1-1	TRBV5-6	CASSFTGRGAEAFF	TGTGCCAGCAGCTTTACAGGGAGGGGTGCTGAAGCTTTCTTT
.	once	TRBJ1-1	TRBV6-6	CAIAREAEVTEAFF	TGTGCCATCGCCCGTGAGGCTGAGGTCACTGAAGCTTTCTTT
.	few	TRBJ1-4	TRBV19	CASIGRDETNEKLFF	TGTGCCAGTATCGGGAGGGACGAAACTAATGAAAAACTGTTTTTT
.	once	TRBJ2-5	TRBV7-9	CASSLLLQETQYF	TGTGCCAGCAGCTTATTACTTCAAGAGACCCAGTACTTC
.	.	TRBJ2-7	TRBV4-1	CATSLGLGDEQYF	TGCGCCACCTCCCTCGGACTTGGGGACGAGCAGTACTTC
.	.	TRBJ1-2	TRBV2	CASRAGGGWYGYTF	TGTGCCAGCAGGGCCGGGGGGGGCTGGTATGGCTACACCTTC
TRBD1	.	TRBJ2-5	TRBV27	CASGTEGLGETQYF	TGTGCCAGCGGGACAGAGGGGCTAGGAGAGACCCAGTACTTC
.	few	TRBJ1-1	TRBV4-2	CASSPADSFMNTEAFF	TGTGCCAGCAGCCCAGCGGACAGTTTTATGAACACTGAAGCTTTCTTT
.	.	TRBJ2-7	TRBV6-6	CASSYIFDSSYEQYF	TGTGCCAGCAGTTACATTTTCGACAGCTCCTACGAGCAGTACTTC
.	.	TRBJ1-2	TRBV5-4	CASSLGVAGGDGYTF	TGTGCCAGCAGCTTGGGGGTCGCGGGTGGGGATGGCTACACCTTC
.	.	TRBJ2-5	TRBV5-1	CASSAWGGLETQYF	TGCGCCAGCAGCGCCTGGGGGGGCTTGGAGACCCAGTACTTC
.	.	TRBJ1-1	TRBV18	CASSATENTEAFF	TGTGCCAGCTCAGCGACAGAGAACACTGAAGCTTTCTTT
TRBD1	once	TRBJ2-7	TRBV5-1	CASSYSGTGVSYEQYF	TGCGCCAGCAGCTATTCCGGGACAGGGGTTTCCTACGAGCAGTACTTC
TRBD2	.	TRBJ2-1	TRBV9	CATGSGAGVGNEQFF	TGTGCCACCGGTTCAGGAGCGGGAGTAGGCAATGAGCAGTTCTTC
.	.	TRBJ1-2	TRBV27	CASSLGLGGGYTF	TGTGCCAGCAGTTTAGGACTGGGAGGAGGCTACACCTTC
TRBD1	.	TRBJ1-2	TRBV5-4	CASSLERQGAINYGYTF	TGTGCCAGCAGCTTGGAACGACAGGGGGCGATAAACTATGGCTACACCTTC
.	once	TRBJ1-3	TRBV6-5	CASSLDRAGNTIYF	TGTGCCAGCAGTCTAGACAGAGCTGGAAACACCATATATTTT
.	.	TRBJ2-2	TRBV9	CASSVGRRREGGNTGELFF	TGTGCCAGCAGCGTAGGGAGGAGGAGGGAAGGTGGAAACACCGGGGAGCTGTTTTTT
TRBD2	.	TRBJ2-1	TRBV6-5	CASSSVSGRAAVEQFF	TGTGCCAGCAGTTCCGTGAGCGGGAGGGCTGCCGTTGAGCAGTTCTTC
.	.	TRBJ2-5	TRBV7-9	CASSLGGLQETQYF	TGTGCCAGCAGCTTAGGAGGGCTCCAAGAGACCCAGTACTTC
TRBD1	once	TRBJ1-5	TRBV29-1	CSVATGATQPQHF	TGCAGCGTTGCGACAGGGGCGACGCAGCCCCAGCATTTT
.	.	TRBJ1-4	TRBV10-3	CVASSGRNEKLFF	TGTGTCGCGAGCTCAGGGAGGAATGAAAAACTGTTTTTT
TRBD2	.	TRBJ2-1	TRBV5-8	CASSRLAGGPDEQFF	TGTGCCAGCAGCCGACTAGCGGGGGGGCCTGATGAGCAGTTCTTC